This TCR beta chain was retrieved from a study of cytomegalovirus exposure and HLA in healthy donors. The table lists this clone with a few counts. Antigen unknown. Study-wide findings and caveats: Accurate prediction of HLA-A and HLA-B alleles (for most subjects) was reportedly achieved from TCR beta sequences. In an earlier analysis, in approximately 630 donors, most V segments appeared productive either ~90% or ~30% of the time. By a later analysis, the bulk of CMV-associated TCR beta chains appeared HLA-restricted.

The PCR had 60 Vbeta and 13 Jbeta primers. Sequencing was performed with immunoSEQ multiplex PCR; in TCRdb, only in-frame clones are kept and a portion is missing. Altogether about 170,000 clones are present, about 79% being singletons, with the ten largest covering 6.3%. The CDR3 has 13 residues. CDR1 is SNHLY and CDR2 is FYNNEI in the germline V gene. The ends lost 8 bases at V and 15 bases at J; junction bases unmatched: 15. Sequenced: PBMCs. The TCR originated in a man in his forties in good health and CMV-seropositive. The chain links TRBV2 to TRBJ2-4; 8 nucleotides line up with TRBD2. The CDR3 region is CASATGGISYRYF. CDR3 DNA sequence: TGTGCCAGCGCTACGGGAGGGATTTCGTATCGGTACTTC.